These T cell receptor beta chains were read from a single sample in a study of T cells in Graves' hyperthyroidism and ophthalmopathy. TCRdb re-derived calls from the multiplex PCR reads in MiXCR, one entry per CDR3 protein. The repertoire holds roughly 290,000 distinct CDR3 sequences, roughly an eighth seen once, with 7.9% in the top ten. Sample: blood. These receptors all stem from a woman in her thirties or forties with Graves' hyperthyroidism. Each CDR3 is given with its conserved first and last residue. Fields, in order: V gene, J gene, D gene, clone size, CDR3 protein, CDR3 DNA. A D gene is named only where the DNA matches it firmly. Rows give clone size only sometimes, using once, few, many, or a class for an expanded clone.

TRBV4-1,TRBJ1-5,TRBD1,few,CASSPNFGTGNQPQHF,TGCGCCAGCAGCCCCAACTTTGGGACAGGGAATCAGCCCCAGCATTTT
TRBV2,TRBJ1-6,TRBD1,.,CASSTRQGGDSPLHF,TGTGCCAGCAGTACCAGACAGGGGGGTGATTCACCCCTCCACTTT
TRBV7-3,TRBJ1-1,.,many,CASSRGGARTEAFF,TGTGCCAGCAGCCGCGGGGGCGCGAGGACTGAAGCTTTCTTT
TRBV19,TRBJ2-3,.,few,CASSTLGIRTDTQYF,TGTGCCAGTAGTACACTAGGAATTAGGACAGATACGCAGTATTTT
TRBV9,TRBJ2-7,TRBD2,.,CASSLGTSGDYEQYF,TGTGCCAGCAGCTTAGGGACTAGCGGGGATTACGAGCAGTACTTC
TRBV3-1,TRBJ1-1,TRBD1,many,CASSQTGDTEAFF,TGTGCCAGCAGCCAAACAGGGGACACTGAAGCTTTCTTT
TRBV5-1,TRBJ2-2,.,.,CASSLDHANTGELFF,TGCGCCAGCAGCTTGGACCACGCGAACACCGGGGAGCTGTTTTTT
TRBV19,TRBJ2-6,.,few,CVSSIRGSPVGANVLTF,TGTGTCAGTAGTATAAGGGGCTCCCCCGTTGGGGCCAACGTCCTGACTTTC
TRBV12-3/TRBV12-4,TRBJ1-4,.,many,CASSPGLLREKLFF,TGTGCCAGCAGTCCGGGACTATTACGGGAAAAACTGTTTTTT
TRBV12-3/TRBV12-4,TRBJ2-3,.,many,CASSPYADTQYF,TGTGCCAGCAGCCCCTACGCAGATACGCAGTATTTT
TRBV29-1,TRBJ2-7,.,many,CSVSKDYEQYF,TGCAGCGTTAGTAAAGACTACGAGCAGTACTTC
TRBV7-9,TRBJ2-1,TRBD2,many,CASGLAEVGNEQFF,TGTGCCAGCGGCCTAGCGGAGGTTGGCAATGAGCAGTTCTTC
TRBV2,TRBJ1-1,.,many,CASSLSLEAFF,TGTGCCAGCAGCCTCAGCCTTGAAGCTTTCTTT
TRBV28,TRBJ2-1,.,.,CASSPASAYVVGERNEQFF,TGTGCCAGCAGTCCCGCCTCCGCGTATGTAGTCGGGGAGAGAAATGAGCAGTTCTTC
TRBV5-4,TRBJ2-3,TRBD1,few,CASSRTPDRRDTQYF,TGTGCCAGCAGCCGTACTCCGGACAGGCGAGATACGCAGTATTTT
TRBV7-9,TRBJ2-1,.,.,CASSLALKRGGAGFDNEQFF,TGTGCCAGCAGCTTAGCGCTAAAGAGGGGGGGCGCTGGGTTCGACAATGAGCAGTTCTTC
TRBV19,TRBJ1-5,.,.,CASSSSGGLHQPQHF,TGTGCCAGTAGTTCCTCCGGGGGGCTTCATCAGCCCCAGCATTTT
TRBV30,TRBJ2-2,TRBD2,few,CAWSGLAGTGELFF,TGTGCCTGGAGTGGACTAGCGGGCACCGGGGAGCTGTTTTTT
TRBV20-1,TRBJ1-4,TRBD1,many,CSAAGTANEKLFF,TGCAGTGCTGCCGGGACAGCGAATGAAAAACTGTTTTTT
TRBV28,TRBJ1-1,TRBD1,many,CASSFPGTGQAFF,TGTGCCAGCAGTTTTCCGGGGACAGGCCAAGCTTTCTTT
TRBV19,TRBJ1-5,TRBD1,many,CASSYGQGLNNQPQHF,TGTGCCAGTAGCTATGGACAGGGGTTGAACAATCAGCCCCAGCATTTT
TRBV20-1,TRBJ2-7,TRBD2,many,CSAGKAGGKTYEQYF,TGCAGTGCTGGGAAAGCGGGGGGGAAAACCTACGAGCAGTACTTC
TRBV28,TRBJ2-3,.,many,CASRGQDPIDTQYF,TGTGCCAGCAGGGGACAAGACCCCATAGATACGCAGTATTTT
TRBV28,TRBJ1-2,.,many,CASSSLGEGLQGYTF,TGTGCCAGCAGCTCCTTGGGGGAGGGCCTTCAGGGCTACACCTTC
TRBV27,TRBJ2-2,TRBD2,.,CASSFRPAGDGELFF,TGTGCCAGCAGTTTTCGACCAGCGGGAGACGGGGAGCTGTTTTTT
TRBV2,TRBJ2-2,.,many,CASVGLDGVGELFF,TGTGCCAGCGTCGGTCTAGACGGGGTCGGGGAGCTGTTTTTT
TRBV27,TRBJ1-6,TRBD1,.,CASRKDRGSPLHF,TGTGCCAGCAGGAAGGACAGGGGCTCACCCCTCCACTTT
TRBV5-5,TRBJ1-1,.,many,CASSLREFFTEAFF,TGTGCCAGCAGCCTCAGGGAATTCTTCACTGAAGCTTTCTTT
TRBV7-9,TRBJ2-1,TRBD2,.,CASSLAIIAGVEEQFF,TGTGCCAGCAGCTTAGCGATAATAGCGGGAGTGGAGGAGCAGTTCTTC
TRBV20-1,TRBJ2-1,TRBD2,many,CSALAPTSERGDEQFF,TGCAGTGCTCTAGCCCCGACTAGCGAACGAGGGGATGAGCAGTTCTTC
TRBV30,TRBJ1-3,.,many,CAWTSGLGNTIYF,TGTGCCTGGACGTCCGGTCTCGGAAACACCATATATTTT
TRBV30,TRBJ2-1,TRBD1,many,CAWGQGGNEQFF,TGTGCCTGGGGACAGGGGGGAAATGAGCAGTTCTTC
TRBV19,TRBJ1-5,.,.,CASSPSGYYNQPQHF,TGTGCCAGTAGCCCTTCGGGGTATTACAATCAGCCCCAGCATTTT
TRBV20-1,TRBJ1-5,.,many,CSAEGHLNQPQHF,TGCAGTGCCGAGGGACACCTCAATCAGCCCCAGCATTTT
TRBV6-4,TRBJ2-1,TRBD2,.,CASSIRLAGPRNEQFF,TGTGCCAGCAGCATCAGGCTAGCGGGCCCTCGGAATGAGCAGTTCTTC
TRBV2,TRBJ2-3,.,many,CASRLTRSSGDTQYF,TGTGCCAGCAGATTGACTAGATCGAGTGGAGATACGCAGTATTTT
TRBV20-1,TRBJ1-1,.,many,CSVTRTVGTEAFF,TGCAGTGTAACCCGAACGGTGGGCACTGAAGCTTTCTTT
TRBV2,TRBJ2-2,TRBD1,many,CASSKDRMNTGELFF,TGTGCCAGCAGTAAGGACAGGATGAACACCGGGGAGCTGTTTTTT
TRBV5-6,TRBJ1-1,.,few,CASSWVGTMNTEAFF,TGTGCCAGCAGCTGGGTCGGGACTATGAACACTGAAGCTTTCTTT
TRBV28,TRBJ2-4,.,many,CASSGIQGRDIQYF,TGTGCCAGCAGCGGGATTCAGGGTAGGGACATTCAGTACTTC
TRBV7-2,TRBJ2-3,TRBD2,.,CASSSGLAEGQDTQYF,TGTGCCAGCAGCTCGGGACTAGCGGAGGGGCAGGATACGCAGTATTTT
TRBV7-2,TRBJ2-2,.,many,CASSLAGGPTGELFF,TGTGCCAGCAGCTTAGCGGGAGGCCCCACCGGGGAGCTGTTTTTT
TRBV7-9,TRBJ1-4,.,.,CASSLAGNQLTNEKLFF,TGTGCCAGCAGCTTAGCGGGGAACCAATTGACTAATGAAAAACTGTTTTTT
TRBV6-1,TRBJ2-5,.,many,CASSRLLQETQYF,TGTGCCAGCAGCCGCTTACTTCAAGAGACCCAGTACTTC
TRBV7-9,TRBJ2-1,.,few,CASNVGGSNEQFF,TGTGCCAGCAACGTAGGGGGGTCTAATGAGCAGTTCTTC
TRBV20-1,TRBJ2-5,.,many,CSATLGPLKTQYF,TGCAGTGCTACCCTAGGACCTCTCAAGACCCAGTACTTC
TRBV7-9,TRBJ2-3,TRBD1,many,CASRMDRSTDTQYF,TGTGCCAGCAGAATGGACAGGTCCACAGATACGCAGTATTTT
TRBV2,TRBJ2-3,TRBD2,many,CASTKGLAGVTDTQYF,TGTGCCAGCACCAAAGGACTAGCGGGAGTCACAGATACGCAGTATTTT
TRBV6-5,TRBJ1-2,TRBD1,many,CASSWQGDGYTF,TGTGCCAGCAGTTGGCAGGGGGATGGCTACACCTTC
TRBV20-1,TRBJ1-5,.,many,CSATPPGYSNQPQHF,TGCAGTGCTACCCCCCCAGGGTATAGCAATCAGCCCCAGCATTTT
TRBV7-9,TRBJ1-2,.,.,CASSRIRDLRGYTF,TGTGCCAGCAGCAGAATTCGGGACCTGCGTGGCTACACCTTC
TRBV11-2,TRBJ1-5,.,many,CASSLLGGQPQHF,TGTGCCAGCAGCTTATTGGGGGGTCAGCCCCAGCATTTT
TRBV6-1,TRBJ2-5,.,many,CASSRGRAETQYF,TGTGCCAGCAGTAGAGGGCGAGCAGAGACCCAGTACTTC
TRBV10-3,TRBJ1-1,.,many,CAISSRERAEAFF,TGTGCCATCAGTTCGAGGGAGAGGGCTGAAGCTTTCTTT
TRBV20-1,TRBJ2-7,.,many,CSARTARDTVREQYF,TGCAGTGCTAGAACTGCTCGGGACACCGTTCGAGAGCAGTACTTC